This T cell receptor (beta chain) was obtained from a study of cytomegalovirus exposure and HLA in healthy donors. Study overall: Counted in an early data release were some 81 million unique TCRs from HLA-typed donors.

Points from the study as a whole: Common viral pathogens were later found to be apparently linked to several of the most significant clusters. CMV antigen specificity was confirmed in vitro for three CMV-associated chains.

Concerning this clone: As yet, its antigen is unknown.

CDR1 is LNHDA and CDR2 is SQIVND in the germline V gene (reference sequence). The CDR3 spans 13 residues. With 8 bases clipped from V and 7 bases from J, the junction kept 10 bases outside the gene matches. Vbeta (60) and Jbeta (13) primers were used in the PCR. Original methodology: A follow-up analysis tallied about 88 million unique TCR beta chains, roughly 11 million shared. Assay: immunoSEQ multiplex PCR; the TCRdb copy retains only in-frame clones and omits some. The D gene and trimming were derived from the DNA, and the V and J assignments and clone size from that table. The data contain a few hundred thousand clones, about 80% of them singletons.

Material: PBMCs. The sequence came from a man in his late teens or twenties in good health and CMV-seronegative. The rearrangement links TRBV19 to TRBJ1-2; 7 bases line up with TRBD1. DNA of the CDR3: TGTGCCAGTCAGACAGGGCGCTCCTTTGGCTACACCTTC. It translates to CASQTGRSFGYTF.